Here is one TCR beta chain with its context. This CDR3 is also generated by other DNA sequences in the sample. The assay was immunoSEQ multiplex PCR, and TCRdb's table has in-frame clones only and misses some. The data hold over 100,000 clones, with over 85% observed a single time. This sample was taken from a study of blood T cell repertoires in COVID-19. The CDR3 covers 13 residues. Trimming stripped 2 bases from V and 6 bases from J, with 8 bases between. The clonotype comes from a woman between 50 and 59 years old with COVID-19, enrolled during active disease. This rearrangement joins TRBV12-3 or TRBV12-4 to TRBJ1-5; possible D gene TRBD1, 5 bases. Sequenced input: peripheral blood. The CDR3 is CASSLQGSQPQHF. The CDR3, as DNA: TGTGCCAGCAGTTTACAGGGCAGTCAGCCCCAGCATTTT.